The rows below give T cell receptor beta chains drawn from one sample of a study of response to subunit inactivated influenza vaccine. TCRdb reprocessed the RT-PCR reads with MiXCR, giving one entry per CDR3 protein. Altogether about 780,000 distinct CDR3 sequences are present, under 20% being singletons, with the ten largest covering 9.5% to 13%. Sample: PBMCs from blood, taken less than 6 days after vaccination. The receptors here all came from a man aged 50-60 years who received an inactivated influenza vaccine. The conserved cysteine and the conserved F or W are not part of the CDR3 here. D genes are given only for firm matches.

V gene: TRBV7-2
J gene: TRBJ2-1
D gene: TRBD2
CDR3 protein: ASSASLAGVRF

V gene: TRBV20-1
J gene: TRBJ1-5
D gene: .
CDR3 protein: SARDPVGINNQPQH

V gene: TRBV20-1
J gene: TRBJ2-4
D gene: TRBD2
CDR3 protein: SAEGLAGGDKNIQY

V gene: TRBV7-9
J gene: TRBJ2-1
D gene: TRBD2
CDR3 protein: ASSQPGLAGVKRYNEQF

V gene: TRBV5-5
J gene: TRBJ2-2
D gene: TRBD1
CDR3 protein: ASSSGQGVFGELF

V gene: TRBV20-1
J gene: TRBJ2-1
D gene: .
CDR3 protein: SAPTSWGNEQF

V gene: TRBV5-1
J gene: TRBJ1-2
D gene: TRBD1
CDR3 protein: ASSWDGTGRGYT

V gene: TRBV29-1
J gene: TRBJ1-1
D gene: TRBD1
CDR3 protein: SVYETGSTEAF

V gene: TRBV7-9
J gene: TRBJ2-3
D gene: TRBD1
CDR3 protein: ASSLPMTGWVEDTQY

V gene: TRBV29-1
J gene: TRBJ2-2
D gene: .
CDR3 protein: SVDGRNTGELF

V gene: TRBV12-3/TRBV12-4
J gene: TRBJ1-6
D gene: .
CDR3 protein: ASSLRGAKNSPLH

V gene: TRBV13
J gene: TRBJ1-1
D gene: .
CDR3 protein: ASSLGGPGDTEAF

V gene: TRBV7-8
J gene: TRBJ2-2
D gene: TRBD1
CDR3 protein: ASSSYRGNTGELF

V gene: TRBV20-1
J gene: TRBJ2-1
D gene: TRBD2
CDR3 protein: SAQNSAGYPLNEQF

V gene: TRBV12-3/TRBV12-4
J gene: TRBJ1-4
D gene: TRBD1
CDR3 protein: ASSTGVIGEKLF

V gene: TRBV5-5
J gene: TRBJ1-4
D gene: .
CDR3 protein: ASSPGSWGFNEKLF

V gene: TRBV30
J gene: TRBJ2-2
D gene: .
CDR3 protein: AWADRFGGELF

V gene: TRBV5-6
J gene: TRBJ1-1
D gene: TRBD1
CDR3 protein: ASRLTGGQGNTEAF

V gene: TRBV20-1
J gene: TRBJ2-3
D gene: TRBD2
CDR3 protein: SARPYLAGHTDTQY